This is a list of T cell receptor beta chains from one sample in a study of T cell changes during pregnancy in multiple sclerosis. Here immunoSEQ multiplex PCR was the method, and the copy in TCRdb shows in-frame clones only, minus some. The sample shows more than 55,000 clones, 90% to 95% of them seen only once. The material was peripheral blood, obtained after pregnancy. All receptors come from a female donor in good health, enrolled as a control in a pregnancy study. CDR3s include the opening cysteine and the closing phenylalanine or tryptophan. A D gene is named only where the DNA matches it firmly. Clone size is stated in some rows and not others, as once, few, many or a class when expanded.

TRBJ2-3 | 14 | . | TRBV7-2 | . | TGTGCCAGCAGCTTAGCCTCTACCACAGATACGCAGTATTTT | CASSLASTTDTQYF
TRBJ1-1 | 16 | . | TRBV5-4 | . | TGTGCCAGCAGCTTCTATGTGGGGCGCGTCGGCACTGAAGCTTTCTTT | CASSFYVGRVGTEAFF
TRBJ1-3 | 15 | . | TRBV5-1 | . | TGCGCCAGCAGCCCAAACCAGGGGACTGGAAACACCATATATTTT | CASSPNQGTGNTIYF
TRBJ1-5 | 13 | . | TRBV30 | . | TGTGCCTGGAGAAAGCACGGCGGTCAGCCCCAGCATTTT | CAWRKHGGQPQHF
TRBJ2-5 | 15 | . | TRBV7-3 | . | TGTGCCAGCAGCGTTGATAGGGGCCCCCAAGAGACCCAGTACTTC | CASSVDRGPQETQYF
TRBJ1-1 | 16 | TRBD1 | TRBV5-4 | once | TGTGCCAGCAGGCCCAACCCCGGACAGGCTAACACTGAAGCTTTCTTT | CASRPNPGQANTEAFF
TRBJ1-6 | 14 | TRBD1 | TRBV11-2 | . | TGTGCCAGCAGCTTGACAGGGTTCGATTCACCCCTCCACTTT | CASSLTGFDSPLHF
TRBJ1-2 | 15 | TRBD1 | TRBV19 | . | TGTGCCAGTAGTACCCCGGGACAGGTATCCTATGGCTACACCTTC | CASSTPGQVSYGYTF
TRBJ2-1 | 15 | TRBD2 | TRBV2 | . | TGTGCCAGCAGTGAACTAGCGGGCAACTACAATGAGCAGTTCTTC | CASSELAGNYNEQFF
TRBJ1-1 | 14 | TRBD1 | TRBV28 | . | TGTGCCAGCAGTTCACAGGGGATGAACACTGAAGCTTTCTTT | CASSSQGMNTEAFF
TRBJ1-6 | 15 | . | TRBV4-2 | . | TGTGCCAGCAGCCAAGATCCTGGGCCGGATTCACCCCTCCACTTT | CASSQDPGPDSPLHF
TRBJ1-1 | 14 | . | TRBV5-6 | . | TGTGCCAGCAGCTTTGGGACAACGAACACTGAAGCTTTCTTT | CASSFGTTNTEAFF
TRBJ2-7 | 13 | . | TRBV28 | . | TGTGCCAGCAGTTCAGCCGACAGTTACGAGCAGTACTTC | CASSSADSYEQYF
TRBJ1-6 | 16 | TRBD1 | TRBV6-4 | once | TGTGCCAGCAGTGACTCACCGGGACAGGGTGGCTCACCCCTCCACTTT | CASSDSPGQGGSPLHF
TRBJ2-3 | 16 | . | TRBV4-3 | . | TGCGCCAGCAGCCAAGATTCGAGAGGCAGCACAGATACGCAGTATTTT | CASSQDSRGSTDTQYF
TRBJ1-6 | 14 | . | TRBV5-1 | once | TGCGCCAGCAGCCCCGCCAGGGGTAATTCACCCCTCCACTTT | CASSPARGNSPLHF
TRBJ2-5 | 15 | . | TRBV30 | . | TGTGCCTGGCTATATGCCGACAGGCGACAAGAGACCCAGTACTTC | CAWLYADRRQETQYF
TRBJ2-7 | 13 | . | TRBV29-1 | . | TGCAGCGTTGCCCGGGTGGACTCCTACGAGCAGTACTTC | CSVARVDSYEQYF
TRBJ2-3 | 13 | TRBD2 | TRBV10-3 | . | TGTGCCATCAGTCGGGAGGGAACAGATACGCAGTATTTT | CAISREGTDTQYF
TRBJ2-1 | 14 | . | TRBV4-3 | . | TGCGCCAGCAGCCACGAAGACAGATACAATGAGCAGTTCTTC | CASSHEDRYNEQFF
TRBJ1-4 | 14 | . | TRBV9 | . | TGTGCCAGCAGCGCGGGAGCTGCAAATGAAAAACTGTTTTTT | CASSAGAANEKLFF
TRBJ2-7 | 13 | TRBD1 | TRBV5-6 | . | TGTGCCAGTTCCGGGACAGGAGCCTACGAGCAGTACTTC | CASSGTGAYEQYF
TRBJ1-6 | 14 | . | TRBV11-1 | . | TGTGCCAGCAGCTTAACGGGGAATAATTCACCCCTCCACTTT | CASSLTGNNSPLHF